This is a list of T cell receptor beta chains from one sample in a study of T cell changes during pregnancy in multiple sclerosis. This table comes from immunoSEQ multiplex PCR, and its TCRdb copy is limited to in-frame clones, with some not included. The sample yields over 25,000 clones, 70% to 90% seen once. Sequencing was performed on CD8+ T cells from peripheral blood mononuclear cells, taken after pregnancy. These TCRs come from a female donor with multiple sclerosis, enrolled in a pregnancy study. Each CDR3 is given with its conserved first and last residue. The D gene is left open where the match is weak.

v_call	j_call	cdr3_length	d_call	cdr3_aa
TRBV6-1	TRBJ1-5	15	TRBD1	CASSGGQDFNQPQHF
TRBV2	TRBJ2-5	14	-	CASSESSGEETQYF
TRBV4-3	TRBJ2-7	14	TRBD2	CASSQGVAGYEQYF
TRBV2	TRBJ1-6	16	-	CASSEKELLWGSPLHF
TRBV14	TRBJ2-1	16	-	CASSPRRQRVYNEQFF
TRBV11-2	TRBJ1-3	14	-	CASSLQGLGNTIYF
TRBV5-1	TRBJ1-3	15	-	CASSPRGVSGNTIYF
TRBV19	TRBJ2-7	15	TRBD2	CASSIGSGYIYEQYF
TRBV25-1	TRBJ1-2	15	-	CASSHRVLGDYGYTF
TRBV7-2	TRBJ2-3	16	TRBD1	CASSPIRDRVTDTQYF
TRBV5-4	TRBJ1-2	14	TRBD1	CASSKYRGDYGYTF
TRBV19	TRBJ2-1	11	-	CASTSPNEQFF
TRBV4-3	TRBJ2-2	17	-	CASSQDRVGLNTGELFF
TRBV2	TRBJ2-7	14	-	CASTSVSVPYEQYF
TRBV6-5	TRBJ2-7	14	TRBD2	CASSASGANYEQYF
TRBV6-6	TRBJ2-2	13	-	CASSGTVTGELFF
TRBV6-1	TRBJ1-2	16	TRBD1	CASSEAIDRVVNGYTF
TRBV19	TRBJ1-1	16	-	CASSMEGPGFLAEAFF
TRBV4-3	TRBJ2-7	15	-	CASSQEKTVYREQYF
TRBV19	TRBJ1-1	14	-	CASSSPAGDTEAFF
TRBV18	TRBJ2-7	14	TRBD2	CASSPPAGAHEQYF
TRBV28	TRBJ1-1	14	-	CASRKARGRTEAFF